This TCR beta chain was identified during a study of T cell clonality in common variable immunodeficiency. CDR1 is SGHTA and CDR2 is FQGNSA in the germline V gene. Trimming took 0 bases from V and 3 from J, leaving 12 bases between them. This CDR3 has 15 amino acids. This clone was found many times. Its antigen is undetermined. The read stops 3 residues short of the end of the CDR3; the missing end is completed from the germline J gene. Study-wide results and limits: CVID subjects showed higher TCRbeta clonality than healthy controls. CVID subjects shared fewer TCRbeta clones than healthy controls did.

TCRdb's table, derived via immunoSEQ multiplex PCR, lists solely in-frame clones and lacks some. This repertoire holds around 57,000 clones, and none appear only once. The material sequenced was peripheral blood mononuclear cells. This clonotype was obtained from a person between 18 and 75 years old in good health. The chain carries TRBV7-2 and TRBJ2-7; TRBD2 might be the D (5 bases). CDR3 region: CASSLAPTTYYEQYF. CDR3 bases read: TGTGCCAGCAGCTTAGCGCCGACTACCTACTACGAG. The whole variable domain, filled in from reference TRBV7-2 and TRBJ2-7, reads GAGVSQSPSNKVTEKGKDVELRCDPISGHTALYWYRQSLGQGLEFLIYFQGNSAPDKSGLPSDRFSAERTGGSVSTLTIQRTQQEDSAVYLCASSLAPTTYYEQYFGPGTRLTVT.